These T cell receptor beta chains were read from a single sample in a study of siplizumab effects on memory and regulatory T cells. Sequenced by immunoSEQ multiplex PCR; TCRdb stores in-frame clones only, minus some. The sample shows roughly 80,000 clones, approximately 90% of them seen only once. Material: Tregs sorted from blood. All receptors come from a human donor in good health. Each CDR3 is given with its conserved first and last residue. The D gene is left open where the match is weak. The size of a clone is reported for some rows only, either as once, few or many, or as a class for expanded clones.

d_call	v_call	j_call	clone_size	cdr3_nt	cdr3_aa
-	TRBV6-1	TRBJ2-2	-	TGTGCCAGCAGTGGGGGGGCGGTAACCGGGGAGCTGTTTTTT	CASSGGAVTGELFF
-	TRBV6-1	TRBJ1-1	few	TGTGCCAGCAGTCACTACACAGGGAGCACTGAAGCTTTCTTT	CASSHYTGSTEAFF
-	TRBV19	TRBJ1-1	-	TGTGCCAGTAGGCCTTCGGCCGTCCGTGGTGAAGCTTTCTTT	CASRPSAVRGEAFF
-	TRBV18	TRBJ1-1	-	TGTGCCAGCTCACGGGGGAGGGAAGCTTTCTTT	CASSRGREAFF
TRBD2	TRBV7-7	TRBJ2-1	-	TGTGCCAGCAGCAAGACTAGCGGGGATTACAATGAGCAGTTCTTC	CASSKTSGDYNEQFF
-	TRBV2	TRBJ1-1	-	TGTGCCAGCAGTGTCTATATAGGGCCCTTCTTT	CASSVYIGPFF
TRBD1	TRBV6-5	TRBJ1-3	-	TGTGCCAGCGGGACAGGGACTGGAAACACCATATATTTT	CASGTGTGNTIYF
-	TRBV2	TRBJ2-1	-	TGTGCCAGCGGCTCCTACAATGAGCAGTTCTTC	CASGSYNEQFF
-	TRBV6-1	TRBJ2-7	-	TGTGCCAGCATATCGCCGGGACACCGCTACGAGCAGTACTTC	CASISPGHRYEQYF
TRBD1	TRBV28	TRBJ1-2	-	TGTGCCAGCAGTTTAATCGGCAGGGGGCGCGGGATGTCTTCTGGCTACACCTTC	CASSLIGRGRGMSSGYTF